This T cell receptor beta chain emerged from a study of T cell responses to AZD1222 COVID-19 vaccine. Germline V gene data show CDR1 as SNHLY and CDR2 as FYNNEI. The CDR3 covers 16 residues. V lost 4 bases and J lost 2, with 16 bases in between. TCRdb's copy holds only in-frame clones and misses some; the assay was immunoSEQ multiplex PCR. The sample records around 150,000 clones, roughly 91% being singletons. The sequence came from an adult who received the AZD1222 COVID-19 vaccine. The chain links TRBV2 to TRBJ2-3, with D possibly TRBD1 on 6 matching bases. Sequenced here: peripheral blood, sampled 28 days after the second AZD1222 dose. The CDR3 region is CASSVEQGRYTDTQYF. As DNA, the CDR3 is TGTGCCAGCAGTGTAGAGCAGGGGCGCTACACAGATACGCAGTATTTT.